This is a list of T cell receptor beta chains from one sample in a study of blood T cell repertoires in COVID-19. Sequenced by immunoSEQ multiplex PCR; TCRdb stores in-frame clones only, minus some. The data contain hundreds of thousands of clones, over 70% of them seen just once; the ten biggest clones take up approximately 8.7%. What was sequenced was peripheral blood. These receptors were collected from a woman older than 75 with acute or convalescent COVID-19. CDR3s include the opening cysteine and the closing phenylalanine or tryptophan. Fields, in order: clone size, V gene, J gene, D gene, CDR3 protein, CDR3 DNA. The D gene is left open where the match is weak. Size is stated for part of the rows, as once, few or many counts, or as a class when the clone is expanded.

abundance: -
v_gene: TRBV27
j_gene: TRBJ2-5
d_gene: TRBD1
CDR3aa: CASSNRGVETQYF
CDR3nt: TGTGCCAGCAGTAACAGGGGGGTGGAGACCCAGTACTTC

abundance: once
v_gene: TRBV5-1
j_gene: TRBJ1-2
d_gene: -
CDR3aa: CASSLERGEVYGYTF
CDR3nt: TGCGCCAGCAGCTTGGAACGGGGAGAAGTCTATGGCTACACCTTC

abundance: -
v_gene: TRBV7-2
j_gene: TRBJ1-5
d_gene: TRBD1
CDR3aa: CASSLALQGAQPQHF
CDR3nt: TGTGCCAGCAGCTTAGCCCTACAGGGGGCACAGCCCCAGCATTTT

abundance: -
v_gene: TRBV19
j_gene: TRBJ2-7
d_gene: TRBD1
CDR3aa: CASSIVGDRGAYEQYF
CDR3nt: TGTGCCAGTAGTATAGTGGGTGACAGGGGGGCCTACGAGCAGTACTTC

abundance: -
v_gene: TRBV6-4
j_gene: TRBJ2-1
d_gene: TRBD2
CDR3aa: CAKQAGPSYNEQFF
CDR3nt: TGTGCCAAACAAGCGGGACCTTCCTACAATGAGCAGTTCTTC

abundance: -
v_gene: TRBV3-1/TRBV3-2
j_gene: TRBJ1-2
d_gene: -
CDR3aa: CASSQVGLGGYTF
CDR3nt: TGTGCCAGCAGCCAAGTTGGGCTTGGCGGCTACACCTTC

abundance: -
v_gene: TRBV6-5
j_gene: TRBJ1-5
d_gene: -
CDR3aa: CASSTQGYSNQPQHF
CDR3nt: TGTGCCAGCAGTACCCAGGGATATAGCAATCAGCCCCAGCATTTT

abundance: -
v_gene: TRBV12-3/TRBV12-4
j_gene: TRBJ1-5
d_gene: -
CDR3aa: CASSFTGNQPQHF
CDR3nt: TGTGCCAGCAGTTTTACGGGAAATCAGCCCCAGCATTTT

abundance: -
v_gene: TRBV7-2
j_gene: TRBJ2-3
d_gene: TRBD1
CDR3aa: CASSLRDRGQDTQYF
CDR3nt: TGTGCCAGCAGCTTACGGGACAGGGGGCAAGATACGCAGTATTTT

abundance: -
v_gene: TRBV11-2
j_gene: TRBJ1-1
d_gene: TRBD1
CDR3aa: CASSFGGQGENTEAFF
CDR3nt: TGTGCCAGCAGCTTTGGGGGGCAGGGGGAGAACACTGAAGCTTTCTTT

abundance: few
v_gene: TRBV4-1
j_gene: TRBJ2-3
d_gene: -
CDR3aa: CASSQPKLGPGTDTQYF
CDR3nt: TGCGCCAGCAGCCAGCCAAAATTGGGGCCGGGCACAGATACGCAGTATTTT

abundance: few
v_gene: TRBV5-1
j_gene: TRBJ2-7
d_gene: -
CDR3aa: CASRIDISYEQYF
CDR3nt: TGCGCCAGTCGAATAGACATCTCCTACGAGCAGTACTTC

abundance: few
v_gene: TRBV4-2
j_gene: TRBJ1-4
d_gene: TRBD1
CDR3aa: CASSQETGGGLQKLFF
CDR3nt: TGTGCCAGCAGCCAAGAGACAGGGGGAGGGCTGCAAAAACTGTTTTTT

abundance: -
v_gene: TRBV2
j_gene: TRBJ2-3
d_gene: -
CDR3aa: CASSPQGGGFTDTQYF
CDR3nt: TGTGCCAGCAGCCCACAGGGAGGGGGGTTCACAGATACGCAGTATTTT

abundance: -
v_gene: TRBV10-3
j_gene: TRBJ1-1
d_gene: TRBD1
CDR3aa: CAISERGRRDTEAFF
CDR3nt: TGTGCCATCAGTGAGAGGGGGCGCCGGGACACTGAAGCTTTCTTT

abundance: -
v_gene: TRBV7-8
j_gene: TRBJ2-5
d_gene: TRBD1
CDR3aa: CASSYDRGQETQYF
CDR3nt: TGTGCCAGCAGCTACGACAGGGGGCAAGAGACCCAGTACTTC

abundance: few
v_gene: TRBV5-4
j_gene: TRBJ1-1
d_gene: -
CDR3aa: CASSQGAPRPNTEAFF
CDR3nt: TGTGCCAGCAGCCAAGGGGCACCAAGACCGAACACTGAAGCTTTCTTT

abundance: -
v_gene: TRBV6-5
j_gene: TRBJ2-3
d_gene: TRBD2
CDR3aa: CASRSGLAVDTQYF
CDR3nt: TGTGCCAGCAGATCGGGACTAGCGGTAGATACGCAGTATTTT

abundance: -
v_gene: TRBV6-2/TRBV6-3
j_gene: TRBJ2-5
d_gene: TRBD2
CDR3aa: CASSYDLAGIQETQYF
CDR3nt: TGTGCCAGCAGTTACGACCTAGCGGGGATCCAAGAGACCCAGTACTTC

abundance: -
v_gene: TRBV25-1
j_gene: TRBJ2-7
d_gene: TRBD2
CDR3aa: CASSGQWGRASEQYF
CDR3nt: TGTGCCAGCAGTGGCCAATGGGGGAGGGCCTCCGAGCAGTACTTC

abundance: -
v_gene: TRBV9
j_gene: TRBJ2-3
d_gene: TRBD2
CDR3aa: CARFPGGGDTDTQYF
CDR3nt: TGTGCCAGGTTCCCAGGTGGGGGGGACACAGATACGCAGTATTTT

abundance: -
v_gene: TRBV6-6
j_gene: TRBJ2-1
d_gene: -
CDR3aa: CASSYQTANEQFF
CDR3nt: TGTGCCAGCAGTTATCAGACAGCGAATGAGCAGTTCTTC

abundance: few
v_gene: TRBV5-1
j_gene: TRBJ2-3
d_gene: -
CDR3aa: CASSLGGSRGGRTDTQYF
CDR3nt: TGCGCCAGCAGCTTGGGGGGCTCGCGCGGGGGCCGGACAGATACGCAGTATTTT

abundance: -
v_gene: TRBV5-4
j_gene: TRBJ1-1
d_gene: -
CDR3aa: CASSSPRLMNTEAFF
CDR3nt: TGTGCCAGCAGCTCCCCAAGACTCATGAACACTGAAGCTTTCTTT

abundance: once
v_gene: TRBV11-2
j_gene: TRBJ2-5
d_gene: TRBD1
CDR3aa: CASSLGSGTGSLETQYF
CDR3nt: TGTGCCAGCAGCTTAGGGTCAGGGACAGGGTCACTGGAGACCCAGTACTTC

abundance: -
v_gene: TRBV19
j_gene: TRBJ1-5
d_gene: TRBD1
CDR3aa: CASSLVPGQGGPAVYQPQHF
CDR3nt: TGTGCCAGTAGTTTAGTTCCGGGACAGGGTGGACCGGCGGTCTATCAGCCCCAGCATTTT

abundance: -
v_gene: TRBV5-1
j_gene: TRBJ2-5
d_gene: -
CDR3aa: CASSLVGVETQYF
CDR3nt: TGCGCCAGCAGCTTGGTAGGGGTAGAGACCCAGTACTTC

abundance: once
v_gene: TRBV3-1/TRBV3-2
j_gene: TRBJ2-1
d_gene: -
CDR3aa: CASSREVRYNEQFF
CDR3nt: TGTGCCAGCAGCCGAGAAGTGCGTTACAATGAGCAGTTCTTC

abundance: -
v_gene: TRBV19
j_gene: TRBJ2-2
d_gene: -
CDR3aa: CASLMWAEGTGELFF
CDR3nt: TGTGCCAGTTTAATGTGGGCGGAGGGCACCGGGGAGCTGTTTTTT

abundance: -
v_gene: TRBV2
j_gene: TRBJ2-3
d_gene: TRBD2
CDR3aa: CASSSTSGVDTQYF
CDR3nt: TGTGCCAGCAGCTCAACTAGCGGGGTAGATACGCAGTATTTT

abundance: -
v_gene: TRBV7-7
j_gene: TRBJ2-2
d_gene: TRBD2
CDR3aa: CASTPGLANTGELFF
CDR3nt: TGTGCCAGCACTCCGGGACTAGCAAACACCGGGGAGCTGTTTTTT

abundance: -
v_gene: TRBV5-4
j_gene: TRBJ2-2
d_gene: -
CDR3aa: CASSLPGGELFF
CDR3nt: TGTGCCAGCAGCTTGCCGGGCGGGGAGCTGTTTTTT

abundance: -
v_gene: TRBV5-6
j_gene: TRBJ2-3
d_gene: TRBD1
CDR3aa: CASSLVGQGATDTQYF
CDR3nt: TGTGCCAGCAGCTTGGTAGGACAGGGCGCCACAGATACGCAGTATTTT

abundance: -
v_gene: TRBV4-1
j_gene: TRBJ1-1
d_gene: -
CDR3aa: CASSQAVMNTEAFF
CDR3nt: TGCGCCAGCAGCCAAGCAGTAATGAACACTGAAGCTTTCTTT

abundance: -
v_gene: TRBV27
j_gene: TRBJ2-6
d_gene: -
CDR3aa: CASSLSTGANVLTF
CDR3nt: TGTGCCAGCAGTTTATCTACTGGGGCCAACGTCCTGACTTTC

abundance: -
v_gene: TRBV6-5
j_gene: TRBJ1-1
d_gene: -
CDR3aa: CASSRTENTEAFF
CDR3nt: TGTGCCAGCAGTAGGACAGAGAACACTGAAGCTTTCTTT

abundance: -
v_gene: TRBV6-1
j_gene: TRBJ1-2
d_gene: -
CDR3aa: CASSETGQSGGGYTF
CDR3nt: TGTGCCAGCAGTGAAACCGGACAGTCGGGCGGTGGCTACACCTTC

abundance: -
v_gene: TRBV4-1
j_gene: TRBJ1-6
d_gene: -
CDR3aa: CASSQSHGTHSNSPLHF
CDR3nt: TGCGCCAGCAGCCAAAGCCACGGGACACATAGTAATTCACCCCTCCACTTT

abundance: -
v_gene: TRBV3-1/TRBV3-2
j_gene: TRBJ1-5
d_gene: -
CDR3aa: CASSQWGLEVLNF
CDR3nt: TGTGCCAGCAGCCAATGGGGGCTGGAGGTCCTGAATTTT

abundance: -
v_gene: TRBV7-6
j_gene: TRBJ1-4
d_gene: TRBD1
CDR3aa: CASSLQGAPNEKLFF
CDR3nt: TGTGCCAGCAGCTTACAGGGGGCGCCGAATGAAAAACTGTTTTTT

abundance: -
v_gene: TRBV6-5
j_gene: TRBJ2-7
d_gene: -
CDR3aa: CASITGSVLYEQYF
CDR3nt: TGTGCCAGCATTACAGGGTCTGTGCTCTACGAGCAGTACTTC

abundance: few
v_gene: TRBV7-9
j_gene: TRBJ1-2
d_gene: -
CDR3aa: CASSLEAAFNYGYTF
CDR3nt: TGTGCCAGCAGCTTAGAGGCGGCCTTTAACTATGGCTACACCTTC

abundance: -
v_gene: TRBV11-2
j_gene: TRBJ2-1
d_gene: -
CDR3aa: CASSQSLSSYNEQFF
CDR3nt: TGTGCCAGCAGCCAATCCCTTAGCTCCTACAATGAGCAGTTCTTC

abundance: -
v_gene: TRBV27
j_gene: TRBJ1-5
d_gene: -
CDR3aa: CASSSPGNQPQHF
CDR3nt: TGTGCCAGCAGTTCTCCGGGTAATCAGCCCCAGCATTTT

abundance: -
v_gene: TRBV30
j_gene: TRBJ2-1
d_gene: TRBD2
CDR3aa: CAWSVGPAGVGEQFF
CDR3nt: TGTGCCTGGAGTGTAGGGCCAGCGGGAGTCGGTGAGCAGTTCTTC

abundance: -
v_gene: TRBV9
j_gene: TRBJ2-5
d_gene: -
CDR3aa: CASSSHLRRGDYQETQYF
CDR3nt: TGTGCCAGCAGCTCACACCTCCGGCGGGGTGATTATCAAGAGACCCAGTACTTC

abundance: -
v_gene: TRBV27
j_gene: TRBJ2-5
d_gene: TRBD2
CDR3aa: CASSLNLAGIGETQYF
CDR3nt: TGTGCCAGCAGCTTAAACCTAGCGGGAATAGGGGAGACCCAGTACTTC

abundance: -
v_gene: TRBV4-2
j_gene: TRBJ1-6
d_gene: -
CDR3aa: CASSQVMEGNSPLHF
CDR3nt: TGTGCCAGCAGCCAAGTTATGGAGGGAAATTCACCCCTCCACTTT

abundance: -
v_gene: TRBV30
j_gene: TRBJ1-2
d_gene: -
CDR3aa: CAWSVAVGSGYTF
CDR3nt: TGTGCCTGGAGTGTAGCGGTGGGGTCGGGCTACACCTTC

abundance: -
v_gene: TRBV4-2
j_gene: TRBJ1-5
d_gene: -
CDR3aa: CASSQATPNNQPQHF
CDR3nt: TGTGCCAGCAGCCAAGCTACGCCGAACAATCAGCCCCAGCATTTT

abundance: few
v_gene: TRBV5-1
j_gene: TRBJ1-6
d_gene: -
CDR3aa: CASSLGQGRASPLHF
CDR3nt: TGCGCCAGCAGCTTGGGCCAGGGTCGCGCTTCACCCCTCCACTTT

abundance: -
v_gene: TRBV7-2
j_gene: TRBJ1-6
d_gene: -
CDR3aa: CASSLGQGYSPLHF
CDR3nt: TGTGCCAGCAGCTTAGGGCAGGGGTATTCACCCCTCCACTTT

abundance: -
v_gene: TRBV2
j_gene: TRBJ2-5
d_gene: -
CDR3aa: CASSELRGLETQYF
CDR3nt: TGTGCCAGCAGTGAATTGCGGGGATTGGAGACCCAGTACTTC

abundance: -
v_gene: TRBV15
j_gene: TRBJ1-1
d_gene: TRBD1
CDR3aa: CATSRGQGRFTEAFF
CDR3nt: TGTGCCACCAGCCGGGGACAGGGACGTTTTACTGAAGCTTTCTTT

abundance: -
v_gene: TRBV5-1
j_gene: TRBJ1-2
d_gene: TRBD1
CDR3aa: CASSLAGTGDGYGYTF
CDR3nt: TGCGCCAGCAGCTTGGCCGGGACAGGGGATGGCTATGGCTACACCTTC

abundance: -
v_gene: TRBV5-1
j_gene: TRBJ1-2
d_gene: -
CDR3aa: CASSLAGGSNYGYTF
CDR3nt: TGCGCCAGCAGCTTGGCGGGGGGAAGCAACTATGGCTACACCTTC

abundance: -
v_gene: TRBV27
j_gene: TRBJ2-2
d_gene: -
CDR3aa: CASSSNSGAGGELFF
CDR3nt: TGTGCCAGCAGTTCTAACTCAGGGGCGGGCGGGGAGCTGTTTTTT

abundance: -
v_gene: TRBV18
j_gene: TRBJ1-5
d_gene: TRBD1
CDR3aa: CASSPGQGGGTQHF
CDR3nt: TGTGCCAGCTCACCGGGACAGGGAGGGGGTACCCAGCATTTT

abundance: -
v_gene: TRBV6-5
j_gene: TRBJ1-5
d_gene: TRBD1
CDR3aa: CASRGDRVQPQHF
CDR3nt: TGTGCCAGCAGGGGGGACAGGGTTCAGCCCCAGCATTTT